This TCR beta chain emerged from a study of T cells in Graves' hyperthyroidism and ophthalmopathy. Study-wide results and limits: In the blood, most expanded thyroid clonotypes above 0.001 appeared as well.

To note about this clonotype: What it binds is not known.

This CDR3 has 15 amino acids. Looked up from germline, CDR1 is MNHNY and CDR2 is SVGAGI (reference sequence). V was clipped by 0 bases and J by 4 bases, with 10 bases between them. Patients were excluded for uncontrolled infection, other autoimmune disease, pregnancy or lactation. What was amplified from RNA transcripts were TCR beta CDR3 regions. When the TCR CDR3 underwent first-round RT-PCR, the HTBI primer set was used. TCRdb processed the multiplex PCR reads anew with MiXCR; each CDR3 protein has one entry. The sample holds approximately 380,000 distinct CDR3 sequences; about 18% are singletons and the top ten take 35% to 45%.

V is TRBV6-6 and J is TRBJ1-3; D call uncertain. Sequenced input: blood. The receptor was derived from a man aged 18 to 35 with Graves' ophthalmopathy. This CDR3 reads CASSYSPGEGNTIYF. The CDR3 DNA sequence: TGTGCCAGCAGTTACTCGCCGGGAGAAGGAAACACCATATATTTT.